This T cell receptor (beta chain) emerged from a study of cytomegalovirus exposure and HLA in healthy donors. In its sample, this clone was seen a few times. The PCR made use of 60 Vbeta and 13 Jbeta primers. Here immunoSEQ multiplex PCR was the method, and the copy in TCRdb shows in-frame clones only, minus some. The table records about 150,000 clones, around a tenth of them present only once. The V end was cut by 5 bases, the J end by 5 bases, with 16 bases between. The CDR3 runs 14 residues. Germline loops: CDR1 SNHLY, CDR2 FYNNEI. This receptor was obtained from a male donor in good health and CMV-seronegative. The genes are TRBV2 and TRBJ2-7, with D possibly being TRBD1 (6 bases). The sample taken for sequencing was PBMCs. The DNA for the CDR3 is TGTGCCAGCAGTCCAGATACAGGGTCCCACGAGCAGTACTTC. Its translation: CASSPDTGSHEQYF.